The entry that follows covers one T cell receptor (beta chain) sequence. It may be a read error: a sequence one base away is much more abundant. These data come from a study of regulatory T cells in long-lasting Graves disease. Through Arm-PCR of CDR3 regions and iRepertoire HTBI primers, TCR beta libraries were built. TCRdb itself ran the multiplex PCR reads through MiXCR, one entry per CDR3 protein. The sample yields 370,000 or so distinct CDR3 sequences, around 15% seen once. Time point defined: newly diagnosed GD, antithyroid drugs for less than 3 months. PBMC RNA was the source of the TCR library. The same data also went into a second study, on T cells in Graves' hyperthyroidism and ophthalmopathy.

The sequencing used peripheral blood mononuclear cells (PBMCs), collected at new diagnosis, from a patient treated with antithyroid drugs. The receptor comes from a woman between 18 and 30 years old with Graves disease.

CDR3 sequence: CASSRVQGAYGYTF. The CDR3 DNA reads as TGTGCCAGCAGCCGGGTCCAGGGGGCGTATGGCTACACCTTC. The V and J genes are TRBV3-1 and TRBJ1-2; TRBD1 matches at 8 bases. From germline, CDR1 is LGHDT and CDR2 YNNKEL (reference sequence). J was trimmed by 5 bases and V by 4 bases; bases with no gene match: 6. This CDR3 is 14 amino acids long.